This entry features one T cell receptor (beta chain) sequence. As yet, its antigen is unknown. The entry originates in a study of identical twins. This CDR3 has 16 amino acids. Germline CDR1 DFQATT, CDR2 SNEGSKA (reference sequence). Trimming at V came to 3 bases and at J to 5 bases, leaving 11 bases not matched to a gene. General study points: An excess of low generation probability was shown by twin-shared out-of-frame alpha sequences.

One entry per CDR3 protein, called by TCRdb with MiXCR from the 5' RACE reads. The table includes roughly 480,000 distinct CDR3 sequences, roughly 24% detected once. These data were also reused for a study on T cells expressing NK-cell markers. This second study notes: A range of about 1.0-7.0% of CD8+ T cells consisted of dominant NKG2C+ clonotypes in 6 or 7 donors.

The TCR was taken from a woman aged 18 to 35 in good health. The chain recombines TRBV20-1 with TRBJ2-7; 12 bases align to TRBD2. Input material: CD4+ T cells sorted from blood. The CDR3 loop reads CSASEGLAGPLDEQYF. The CDR3 nucleotides are TGCAGTGCTAGTGAAGGACTAGCGGGGCCTTTAGACGAGCAGTACTTC.